This T cell receptor (beta chain) derives from a study of CXCR3-negative and CXCR3-positive naive CD8 T cells. Findings and limits, study-wide: The TRBV-TRBJ usage of naive CXCR3-negative and CXCR3-positive cells was similar, but that of memory cells differed. A higher hydrophobicity marked the TRB CDR3s of CXCR3-positive naive cells versus CXCR3-negative naive cells. Naive subsets were similarly diverse, while memory CD8+ repertoires were much less diverse.

CDR1 is SQVTM and CDR2 is ANQGSEA in the germline V gene. There are 15 residues in the CDR3. A remark on this clonotype: Antigen: not known.

5' RACE that incorporated UMI labels was used to prepare the TRB cDNA libraries. TCRdb reprocessed the 5' RACE reads, with one entry per CDR3 protein and no DNA. This listing includes tens of thousands of distinct CDR3 sequences. The receptor comes from a human donor in good health. Some clones in this sample may be carry-over from other donors' samples. This rearrangement joins TRBV29-1 to TRBJ1-1. What was sequenced was naive CXCR3- CD8+ T cells from blood. Stated subset: CD45RO-CCR7+CD27+CD95- naive CD8+ T cells lacking CXCR3 (TNR3-). CDR3 sequence reads: CSVAYQGGMNTEAFF.